The next 3 T cell receptor beta chains were all read from a single sample in a study of siplizumab effects on memory and regulatory T cells (dated by TCRdb to between 2019 and 2020). Library preparation employed the immunoSEQ multiplex PCR assay. TCRdb holds this immuneACCESS table with in-frame rearrangements only. Some clones are missing; in checked studies, unresolved V genes explain under half, and the rest has no known cause. The sample contains approximately 100,000 clones, 91% of them found a single time. Clones ranked in the top ten supply roughly 2.7% of the sample. The source material was CD4+ T cells sorted from blood. These receptors originate from a human donor in good health. Some clones in this sample may be carry-over from other donors' samples.

In this sample, this clone turned up a few times. V is TRBV19 and J is TRBJ1-2; TRBD1 is a possible D gene (6 bases). The V end lost 7 bases, the J end lost 2 bases, and 20 bases lay between the germline ends. This CDR3 spans 16 amino acids. Germline-derived CDR1 and CDR2 are LNHDA and SQIVND (reference sequence). CDR3 region: CASISWGGHSNYGYTF. The DNA for the CDR3 is TGTGCCAGTATCTCATGGGGGGGACACTCAAACTATGGCTACACCTTC.

The chain carries TRBV28 and TRBJ2-6; 8 nucleotides line up with TRBD1. The V gene's germline CDR1 is MDHEN and CDR2 SYDVKM. CDR3 length equals 20 residues. Germline trimming cut 5 bases from V and 0 bases from J; bases unmatched to any gene: 15. CDR3 region: CASSPPGTGLVLSGANVLTF. The CDR3 DNA is TGTGCCAGCAGTCCCCCCGGGACAGGTTTAGTCCTCTCTGGGGCCAACGTCCTGACTTTC.

This rearrangement joins TRBV5-8 to TRBJ2-3; D is perhaps TRBD2 (5 bases). Germline V gives CDR1 SGHTS, CDR2 YDEGEE. This CDR3 is 12 amino acids long. V was pared by 4 bases and J by 3 bases, with 6 bases between. DNA for the CDR3: TGTGCCAGCAGCACTAGGACAGATACGCAGTATTTT. Protein product: CASSTRTDTQYF.